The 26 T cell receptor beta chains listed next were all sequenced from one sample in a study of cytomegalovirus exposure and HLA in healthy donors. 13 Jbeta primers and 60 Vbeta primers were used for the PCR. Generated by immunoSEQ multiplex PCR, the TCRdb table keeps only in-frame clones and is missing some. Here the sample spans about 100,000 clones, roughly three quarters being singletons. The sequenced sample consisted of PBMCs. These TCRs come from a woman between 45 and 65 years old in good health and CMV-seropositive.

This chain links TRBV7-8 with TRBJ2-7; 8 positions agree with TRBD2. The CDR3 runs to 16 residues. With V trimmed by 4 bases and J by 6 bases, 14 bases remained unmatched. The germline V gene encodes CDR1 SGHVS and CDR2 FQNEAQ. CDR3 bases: TGTGCCAGCAGCTCTGTTGTGCTAGCGGGTTTTAGCGAGCAGTACTTC. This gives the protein CASSSVVLAGFSEQYF.

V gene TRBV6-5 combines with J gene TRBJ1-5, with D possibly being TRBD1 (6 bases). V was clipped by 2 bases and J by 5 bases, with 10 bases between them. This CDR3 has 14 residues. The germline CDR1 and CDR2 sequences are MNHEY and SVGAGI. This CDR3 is CASSYRTDDQPQHF. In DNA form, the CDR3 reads TGTGCCAGCAGTTACAGGACAGACGATCAGCCCCAGCATTTT.

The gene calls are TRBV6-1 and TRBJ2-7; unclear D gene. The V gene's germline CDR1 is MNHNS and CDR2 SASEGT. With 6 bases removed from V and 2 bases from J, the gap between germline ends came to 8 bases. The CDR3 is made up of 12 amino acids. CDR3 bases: TGTGCCAGCAGGTTTAATCCCTACGAGCAGTACTTC. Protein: CASRFNPYEQYF.

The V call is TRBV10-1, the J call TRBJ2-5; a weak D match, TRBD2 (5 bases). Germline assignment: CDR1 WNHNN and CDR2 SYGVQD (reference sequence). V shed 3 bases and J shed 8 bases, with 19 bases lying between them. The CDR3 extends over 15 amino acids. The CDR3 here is CASSENLGRGSTQYF. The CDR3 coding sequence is TGCGCCAGCAGTGAAAATCTAGGCCGGGGATCTACCCAGTACTTC.

The CDR3 region is CASSPTGTEYNSPLHF. As DNA, the CDR3 is TGTGCCAGCAGTCCGACCGGGACAGAATATAATTCACCCCTCCACTTT. The gene calls are TRBV2 and TRBJ1-6, with TRBD1 identical over 7 bases. J gave up 4 bases and V 5 bases, and 8 bases lay outside the gene matches. CDR3 length: 16 residues. CDR1 and CDR2 (germline): SNHLY, FYNNEI.

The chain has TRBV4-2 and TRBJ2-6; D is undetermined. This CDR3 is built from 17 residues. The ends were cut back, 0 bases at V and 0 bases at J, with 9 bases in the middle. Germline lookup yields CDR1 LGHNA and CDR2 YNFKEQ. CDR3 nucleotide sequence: TGTGCCAGCAGCCAAGATCACTCGAGCTCTGGGGCCAACGTCCTGACTTTC. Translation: CASSQDHSSSGANVLTF.

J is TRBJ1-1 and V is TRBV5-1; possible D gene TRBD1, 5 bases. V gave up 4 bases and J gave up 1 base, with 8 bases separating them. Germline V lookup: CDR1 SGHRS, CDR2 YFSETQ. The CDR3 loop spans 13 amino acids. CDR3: CASSAQGNTEAFF. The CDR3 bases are TGCGCCAGCAGCGCTCAGGGGAACACTGAAGCTTTCTTT.

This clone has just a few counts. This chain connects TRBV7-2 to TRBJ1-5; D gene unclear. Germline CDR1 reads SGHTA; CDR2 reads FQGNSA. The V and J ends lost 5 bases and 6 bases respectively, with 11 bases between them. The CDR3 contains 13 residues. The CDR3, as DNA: TGTGCCAGCAGCGAAGGTCGGGGTCAGCCCCAGCATTTT. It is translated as CASSEGRGQPQHF.

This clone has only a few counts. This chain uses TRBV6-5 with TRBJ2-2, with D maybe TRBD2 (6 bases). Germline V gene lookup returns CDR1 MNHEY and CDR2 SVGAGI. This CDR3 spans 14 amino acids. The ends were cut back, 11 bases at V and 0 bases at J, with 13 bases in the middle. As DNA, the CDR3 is TGTGCCGCCGCGGGGAACGCGAACACCGGGGAGCTGTTTTTT. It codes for CAAAGNANTGELFF.

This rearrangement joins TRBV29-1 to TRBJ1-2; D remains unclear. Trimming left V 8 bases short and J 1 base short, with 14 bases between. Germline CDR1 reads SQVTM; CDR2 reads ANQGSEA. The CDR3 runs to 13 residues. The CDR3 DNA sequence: TGCAGCTTCAGACGGCGGGGTAACTATGGCTACACCTTC. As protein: CSFRRRGNYGYTF.

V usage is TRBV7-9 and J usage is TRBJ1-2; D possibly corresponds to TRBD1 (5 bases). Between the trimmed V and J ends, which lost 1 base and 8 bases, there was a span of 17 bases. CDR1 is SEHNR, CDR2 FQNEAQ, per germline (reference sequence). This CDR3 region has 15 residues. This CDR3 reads CASSLGIRDLKGYTF. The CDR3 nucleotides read TGTGCCAGCAGCTTAGGTATCCGGGACTTAAAGGGCTACACCTTC. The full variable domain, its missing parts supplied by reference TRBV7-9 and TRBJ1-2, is DTGVSQNPRHKITKRGQNVTFRCDPISEHNRLYWYRQTLGQGPEFLTYFQNEAQLEKSRLLSDRFSAERPKGSFSTLEIQRTEQGDSAMYLCASSLGIRDLKGYTFGSGTRLTVV.

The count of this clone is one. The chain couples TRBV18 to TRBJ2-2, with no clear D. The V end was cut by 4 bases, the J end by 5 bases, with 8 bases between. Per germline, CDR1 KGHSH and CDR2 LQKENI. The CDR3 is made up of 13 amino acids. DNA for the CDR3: TGTGCCAGCTCACGAGAGACAACCGGGGAGCTGTTTTTT. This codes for CASSRETTGELFF.

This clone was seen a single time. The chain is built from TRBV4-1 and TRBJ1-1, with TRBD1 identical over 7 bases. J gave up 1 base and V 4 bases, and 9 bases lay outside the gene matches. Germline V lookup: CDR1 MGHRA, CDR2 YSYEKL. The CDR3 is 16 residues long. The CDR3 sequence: CASSPSRDRTNTEAFF. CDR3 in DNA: TGCGCCAGCAGCCCCTCCCGGGACAGAACGAACACTGAAGCTTTCTTT.

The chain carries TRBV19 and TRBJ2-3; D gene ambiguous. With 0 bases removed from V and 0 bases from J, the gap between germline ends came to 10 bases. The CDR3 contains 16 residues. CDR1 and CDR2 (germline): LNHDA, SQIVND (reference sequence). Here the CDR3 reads CASSIDRGSSTDTQYF. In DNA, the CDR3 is TGTGCCAGTAGTATAGATCGCGGTTCTAGCACAGATACGCAGTATTTT.

The CDR3 sequence is CASSLSSYEQYF. The CDR3 DNA reads as TGTGCCAGCAGCTTATCTTCCTACGAGCAGTACTTC. The gene calls are TRBV5-6 and TRBJ2-7; no reliable D call. The CDR3 is 12 amino acids. Trimming took 2 bases from V and 1 from J, leaving 4 bases between them. Germline CDR1 is SGHDT and CDR2 is YYEEEE.

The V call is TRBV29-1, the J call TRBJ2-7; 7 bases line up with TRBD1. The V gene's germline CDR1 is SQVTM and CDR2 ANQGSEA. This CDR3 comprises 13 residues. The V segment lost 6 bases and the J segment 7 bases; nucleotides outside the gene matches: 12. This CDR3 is CSVLTGENPEQYF. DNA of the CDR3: TGCAGCGTACTAACAGGGGAAAATCCGGAGCAGTACTTC.

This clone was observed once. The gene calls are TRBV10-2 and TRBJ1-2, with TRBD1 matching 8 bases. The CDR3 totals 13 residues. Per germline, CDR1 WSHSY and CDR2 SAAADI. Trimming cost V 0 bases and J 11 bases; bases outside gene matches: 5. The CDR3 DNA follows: TGCGCCAGCAGTGAGTCTCAGGGGGCGGCTTACACCTTC. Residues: CASSESQGAAYTF.

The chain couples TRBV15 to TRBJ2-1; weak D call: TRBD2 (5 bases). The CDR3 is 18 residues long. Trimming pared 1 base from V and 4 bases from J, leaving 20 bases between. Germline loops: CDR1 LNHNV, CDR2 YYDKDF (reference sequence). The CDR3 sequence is CATSRGGNGVDSYNEQFF. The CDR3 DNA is TGTGCCACCAGCAGAGGGGGTAACGGGGTGGACTCATACAATGAGCAGTTCTTC.

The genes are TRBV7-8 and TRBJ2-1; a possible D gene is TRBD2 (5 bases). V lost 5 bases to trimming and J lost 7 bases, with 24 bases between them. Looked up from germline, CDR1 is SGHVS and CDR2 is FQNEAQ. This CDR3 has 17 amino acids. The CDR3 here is CASSPLVGQVPKNEQFF. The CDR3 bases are TGTGCCAGCAGCCCACTAGTCGGGCAGGTTCCAAAAAATGAGCAGTTCTTC.

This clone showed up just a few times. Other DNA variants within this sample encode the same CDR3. DNA of the CDR3: TGTGCCAGTAGTCCGGGACTAGCGGGGGGATTGACAGATACGCAGTATTTT. The encoded protein is CASSPGLAGGLTDTQYF. The rearrangement links TRBV19 to TRBJ2-3; 15 bases line up with TRBD2. Trimming at V came to 5 bases and at J to 3 bases, leaving 6 bases not matched to a gene. The CDR3 is made up of 17 amino acids. The germline gives CDR1 LNHDA, CDR2 SQIVND (reference sequence).

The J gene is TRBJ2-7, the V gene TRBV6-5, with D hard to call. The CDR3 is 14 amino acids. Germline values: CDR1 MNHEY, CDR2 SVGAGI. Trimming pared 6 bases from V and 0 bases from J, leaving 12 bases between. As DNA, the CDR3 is TGTGCCAGCAGATTCTCAGCGAGCTCCTACGAGCAGTACTTC. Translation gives CASRFSASSYEQYF.

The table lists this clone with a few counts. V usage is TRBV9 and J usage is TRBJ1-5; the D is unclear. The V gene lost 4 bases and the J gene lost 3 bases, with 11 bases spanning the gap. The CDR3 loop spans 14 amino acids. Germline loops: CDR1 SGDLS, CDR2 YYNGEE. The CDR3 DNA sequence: TGTGCCAGCAGCCCCCGGGGATCCAATCAGCCCCAGCATTTT. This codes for CASSPRGSNQPQHF.

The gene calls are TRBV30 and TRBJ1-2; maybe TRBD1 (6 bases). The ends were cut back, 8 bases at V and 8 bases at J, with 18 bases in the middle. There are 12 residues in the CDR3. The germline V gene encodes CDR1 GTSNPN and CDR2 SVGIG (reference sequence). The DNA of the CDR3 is TGTGCCCTCCCCCGGGGGGGCGAGGGCTACACCTTC. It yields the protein CALPRGGEGYTF. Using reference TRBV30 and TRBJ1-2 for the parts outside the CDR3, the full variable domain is SQTIHQWPATLVQPVGSPLSLECTVEGTSNPNLYWYRQAAGRGLQLLFYSVGIGQISSEVPQNLSASRPQDRQFILSSKKLLLSDSGFYLCALPRGGEGYTFGSGTRLTVV.

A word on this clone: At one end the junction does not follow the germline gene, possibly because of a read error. The CDR3 reads CASSPDYGYTF. The CDR3 DNA sequence: TGTGCCAGCTCACCCGACTACGGCTACACCTTC. The chain links TRBV18 to TRBJ1-2; unclear D gene. Germline CDR1 reads KGHSH; CDR2 reads LQKENI. The CDR3 sequence is 11 residues long.

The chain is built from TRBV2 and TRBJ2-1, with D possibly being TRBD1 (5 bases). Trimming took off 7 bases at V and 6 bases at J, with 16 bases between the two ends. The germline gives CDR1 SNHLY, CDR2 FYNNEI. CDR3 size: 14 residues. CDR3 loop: CASKTGQFPNEQFF. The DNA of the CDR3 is TGTGCCAGCAAGACTGGACAATTCCCCAATGAGCAGTTCTTC.

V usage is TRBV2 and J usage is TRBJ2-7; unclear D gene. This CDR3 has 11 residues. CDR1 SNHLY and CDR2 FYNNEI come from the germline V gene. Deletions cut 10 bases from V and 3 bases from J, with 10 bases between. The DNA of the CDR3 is TGTGCCACCTATGAGGTCTACGAGCAGTACTTC. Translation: CATYEVYEQYF.